This T cell receptor beta chain originates from a study of shared clonotypes between healthy human individuals. Several immunoSEQ 96-well plates shared each subset's DNA, each plate a replicate. It was on ten immunoSEQ deep assay plates that unsorted PBMC DNA was sequenced. TCRdb's table, derived via immunoSEQ multiplex PCR, lists solely in-frame clones and lacks some. The sample holds fewer than 600,000 clones, around 80% seen once. The ends lost 8 bases at V and 3 bases at J; junction bases unmatched: 13. Germline values: CDR1 SNHLY, CDR2 FYNNEI. CDR3 length: 15 amino acids. This chain joins TRBV2 and TRBJ2-7; 7 nucleotides align to TRBD2. Material: PBMCs. The TCR comes from a woman aged 40 to 50 in good health. Some clones in this sample may be carry-over from other donors' samples. The DNA for the CDR3 is TGTGCCAGCGGTCCTACTAGCGCGATCCTCTACGAGCAGTACTTC. Protein sequence: CASGPTSAILYEQYF.